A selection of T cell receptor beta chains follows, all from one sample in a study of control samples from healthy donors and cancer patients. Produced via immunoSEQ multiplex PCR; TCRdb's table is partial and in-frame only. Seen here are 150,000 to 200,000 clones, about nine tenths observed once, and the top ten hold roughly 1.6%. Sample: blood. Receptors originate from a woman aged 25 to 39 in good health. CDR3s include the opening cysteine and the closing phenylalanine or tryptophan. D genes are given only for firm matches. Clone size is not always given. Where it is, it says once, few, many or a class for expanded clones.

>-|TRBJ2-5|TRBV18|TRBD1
CASSRQGAREETQYF
TGTGCCAGCTCACGACAGGGGGCCCGAGAAGAGACCCAGTACTTC
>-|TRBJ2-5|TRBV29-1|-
CSGVLGGETQYF
TGCAGCGGCGTGCTCGGCGGGGAGACCCAGTACTTC
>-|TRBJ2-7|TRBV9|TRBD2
CASTPGLAGGEQYF
TGTGCCAGCACCCCGGGACTAGCGGGAGGCGAGCAGTACTTC
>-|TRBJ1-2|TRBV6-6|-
CASSYGGHGYTF
TGTGCCAGCAGTTACGGAGGGCACGGCTACACCTTC
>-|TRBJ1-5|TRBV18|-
CASSPAGDNQPQHF
TGTGCCAGCTCACCAGCAGGGGACAATCAGCCCCAGCATTTT
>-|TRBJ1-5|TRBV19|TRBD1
CASRPGQISNQPQHF
TGTGCCAGTAGACCGGGACAGATAAGCAATCAGCCCCAGCATTTT
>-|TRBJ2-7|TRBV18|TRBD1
CASSPGQGHYEQYF
TGTGCCAGCTCACCGGGACAGGGCCACTACGAGCAGTACTTC
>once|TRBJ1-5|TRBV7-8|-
CASSFHREGNQPQHF
TGTGCCAGCAGCTTTCACAGGGAGGGCAATCAGCCCCAGCATTTT
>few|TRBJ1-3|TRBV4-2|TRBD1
CASSQLQGGRNTIYF
TGTGCCAGCAGCCAATTACAGGGGGGAAGAAACACCATATATTTT
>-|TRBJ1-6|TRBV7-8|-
CASSFGQPDSPLHF
TGTGCCAGCAGTTTCGGACAGCCCGATTCACCCCTCCACTTT
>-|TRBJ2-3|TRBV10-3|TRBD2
CAISEASGGRDTQYF
TGTGCCATCAGTGAGGCCAGCGGGGGCCGGGATACGCAGTATTTT
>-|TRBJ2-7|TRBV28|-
CASSSGTGSYEQYF
TGTGCCAGCAGTTCCGGGACCGGCTCCTACGAGCAGTACTTC
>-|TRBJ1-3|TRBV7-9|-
CASSPPGTPGNTIYF
TGTGCCAGCAGCCCCCCCGGGACCCCCGGAAACACCATATATTTT
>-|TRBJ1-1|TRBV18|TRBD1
CASSPGGRGLTEAFF
TGTGCCAGCTCACCAGGCGGCAGGGGGCTCACTGAAGCTTTCTTT